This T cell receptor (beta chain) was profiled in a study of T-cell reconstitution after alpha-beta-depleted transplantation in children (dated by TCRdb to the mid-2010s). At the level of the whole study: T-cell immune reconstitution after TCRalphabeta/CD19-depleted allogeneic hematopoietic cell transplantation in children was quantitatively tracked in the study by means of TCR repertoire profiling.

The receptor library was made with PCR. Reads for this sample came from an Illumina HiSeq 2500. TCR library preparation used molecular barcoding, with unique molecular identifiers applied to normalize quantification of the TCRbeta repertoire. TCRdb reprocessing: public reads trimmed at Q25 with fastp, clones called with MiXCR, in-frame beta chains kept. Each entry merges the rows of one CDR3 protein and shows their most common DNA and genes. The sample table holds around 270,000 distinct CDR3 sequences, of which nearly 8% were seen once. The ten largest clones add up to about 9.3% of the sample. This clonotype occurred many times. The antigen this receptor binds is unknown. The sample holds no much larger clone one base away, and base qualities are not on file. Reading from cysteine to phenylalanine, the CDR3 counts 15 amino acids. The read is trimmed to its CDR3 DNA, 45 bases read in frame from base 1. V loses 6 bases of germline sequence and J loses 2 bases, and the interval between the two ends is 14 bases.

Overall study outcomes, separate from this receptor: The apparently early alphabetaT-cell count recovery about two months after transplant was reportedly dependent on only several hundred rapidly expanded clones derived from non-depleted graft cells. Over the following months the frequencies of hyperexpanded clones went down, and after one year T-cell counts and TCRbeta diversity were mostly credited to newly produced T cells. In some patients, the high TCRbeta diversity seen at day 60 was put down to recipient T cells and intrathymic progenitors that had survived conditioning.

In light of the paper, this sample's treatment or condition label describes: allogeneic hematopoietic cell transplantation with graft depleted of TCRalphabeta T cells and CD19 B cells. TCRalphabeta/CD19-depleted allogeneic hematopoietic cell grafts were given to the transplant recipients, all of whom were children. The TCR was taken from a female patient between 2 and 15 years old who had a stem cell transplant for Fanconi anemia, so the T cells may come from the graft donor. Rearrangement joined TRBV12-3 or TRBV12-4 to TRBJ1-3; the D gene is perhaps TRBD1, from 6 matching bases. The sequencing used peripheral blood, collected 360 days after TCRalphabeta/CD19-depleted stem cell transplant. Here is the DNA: TGTGCCAGCAGCCTACAGGGTCGCACTGGAAACACCATATATTTT. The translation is CASSLQGRTGNTIYF.